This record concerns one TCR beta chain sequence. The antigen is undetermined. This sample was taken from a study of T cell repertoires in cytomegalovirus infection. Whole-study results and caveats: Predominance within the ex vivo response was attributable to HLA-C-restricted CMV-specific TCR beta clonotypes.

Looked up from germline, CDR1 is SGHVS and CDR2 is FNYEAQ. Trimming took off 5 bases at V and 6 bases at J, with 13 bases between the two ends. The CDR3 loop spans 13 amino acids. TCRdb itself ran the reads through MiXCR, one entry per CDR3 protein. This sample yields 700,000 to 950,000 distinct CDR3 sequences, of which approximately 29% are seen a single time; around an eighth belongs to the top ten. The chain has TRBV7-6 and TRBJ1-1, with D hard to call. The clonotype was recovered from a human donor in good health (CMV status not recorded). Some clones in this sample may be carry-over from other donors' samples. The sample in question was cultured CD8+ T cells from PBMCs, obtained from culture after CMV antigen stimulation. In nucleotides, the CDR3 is TGTGCCAGCAGCGCCGGTGGCCGCCCTGAAGCTTTCTTT. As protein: CASSAGGRPEAFF.